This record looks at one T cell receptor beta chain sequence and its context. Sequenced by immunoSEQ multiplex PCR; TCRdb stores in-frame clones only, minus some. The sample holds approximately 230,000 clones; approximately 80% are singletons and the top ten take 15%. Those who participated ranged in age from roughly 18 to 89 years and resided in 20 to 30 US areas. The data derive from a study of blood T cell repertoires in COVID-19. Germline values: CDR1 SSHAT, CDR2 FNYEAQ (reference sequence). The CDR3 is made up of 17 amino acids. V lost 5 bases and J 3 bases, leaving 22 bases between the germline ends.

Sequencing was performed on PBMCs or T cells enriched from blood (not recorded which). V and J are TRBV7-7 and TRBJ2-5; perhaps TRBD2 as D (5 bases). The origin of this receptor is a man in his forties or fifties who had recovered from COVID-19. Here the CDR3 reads CASSQNPFRSGEETQYF. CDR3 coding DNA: TGTGCCAGCAGCCAAAACCCCTTCCGGAGCGGAGAAGAGACCCAGTACTTC.